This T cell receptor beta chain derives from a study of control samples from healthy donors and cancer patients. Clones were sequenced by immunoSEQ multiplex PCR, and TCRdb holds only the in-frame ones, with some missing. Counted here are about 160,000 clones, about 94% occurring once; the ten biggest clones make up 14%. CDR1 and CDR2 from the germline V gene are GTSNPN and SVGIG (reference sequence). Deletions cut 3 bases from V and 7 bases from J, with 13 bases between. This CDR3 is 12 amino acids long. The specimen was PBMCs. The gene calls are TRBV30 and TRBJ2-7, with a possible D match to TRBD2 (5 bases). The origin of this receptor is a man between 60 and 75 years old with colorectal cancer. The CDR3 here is CAWSGETREQYF. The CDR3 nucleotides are TGTGCCTGGAGCGGGGAAACGAGGGAGCAGTACTTC.